This record concerns one T cell receptor (beta chain) sequence. The antigen remains undetermined. The method was immunoSEQ multiplex PCR; TCRdb's version includes in-frame clones alone and lacks a portion of them. The sample includes 15,000 to 20,000 clones, more than 70% seen only once; the top ten take roughly 10%. The data originate from a study of somatic mutations in cytotoxic T cells in rheumatoid arthritis. On the study more broadly: Flow cytometric sorting isolated some V beta antibody-stained T-cell populations at nearly 100% purity, and among them were V beta1+ cells that underwent TCRB sequencing. Findings and limits, study-wide: The authors did not know the antigen targets of the expanded CD8+ clones. Some patients, about an eighth of the 65, had a largest CD8+ clone that exceeded 20% of CD8+ cells.

Trimming took 9 bases from V and 7 from J, leaving 28 bases between them. This CDR3 region has 16 residues. CDR1 and CDR2 (germline): LNHDA, SQIVND (reference sequence). Sequencing was carried out using CD8+ T cells sorted from blood. The clonotype was recovered from an adult with rheumatoid arthritis. The chain recombines TRBV19 with TRBJ2-7; D ambiguous. Here the CDR3 DNA reads TGTGCCAGAAGAGCCCTCTGCATCCTAATTGCTAGTGAGCAGTACTTC. It translates to CARRALCILIASEQYF.